Presented here are 26 T cell receptor beta chains from one specimen sequenced in a study of cytomegalovirus exposure and HLA in healthy donors. The PCR employed 60 Vbeta primers together with 13 Jbeta primers. Data came from immunoSEQ multiplex PCR; TCRdb stores just in-frame clones and leaves some out. This table holds some 130,000 clones, almost 85% found once. Material: PBMCs. These receptors were taken from a boy aged 2-9 years in good health and CMV-seronegative.

The chain links TRBV15 to TRBJ2-1; 12 nucleotides agree with TRBD2. CDR3 size: 18 residues. CDR1 is LNHNV, CDR2 YYDKDF, per germline (reference sequence). The V gene end was trimmed by 1 base and the J gene end by 8 bases; junction bases not matched to a gene: 12. CDR3 protein: CATSRGITSGLAGHEQFF. Here the CDR3 DNA reads TGTGCCACCAGCAGAGGGATAACCTCGGGACTAGCGGGTCATGAGCAGTTCTTC. Full variable domain (rest looked up from reference TRBV15 and TRBJ2-1): DAMVIQNPRYQVTQFGKPVTLSCSQTLNHNVMYWYQQKSSQAPKLLFHYYDKDFNNEADTPDNFQSRRPNTSFCFLDIRSPGLGDTAMYLCATSRGITSGLAGHEQFFGPGTRLTVL.

This rearrangement joins TRBV7-2 to TRBJ2-7, with TRBD1 matching 9 bases. V gave up 5 bases and J gave up 2 bases; unmatched junction bases: 10. The germline V gene encodes CDR1 SGHTA and CDR2 FQGNSA. The CDR3 covers 16 residues. CDR3 nucleotide sequence: TGTGCCAGCAGCCCTGGATGGGACAGGGAGCCCTACGAGCAGTACTTC. It translates to CASSPGWDREPYEQYF. Complete variable domain (other parts from reference TRBV7-2 and TRBJ2-7): GAGVSQSPSNKVTEKGKDVELRCDPISGHTALYWYRQSLGQGLEFLIYFQGNSAPDKSGLPSDRFSAERTGGSVSTLTIQRTQQEDSAVYLCASSPGWDREPYEQYFGPGTRLTVT.

The rearrangement links TRBV27 to TRBJ2-7; 9 bases line up with TRBD1. V shed 7 bases, J shed 3 bases, and the junction held 4 bases outside the gene matches. This CDR3 contains 13 residues. The germline gives CDR1 MNHEY, CDR2 SMNVEV (reference sequence). In DNA form, the CDR3 reads TGTGCCAGCAACTGGGACAGGGACTACGAGCAGTACGTC. Its protein is CASNWDRDYEQYV.

The J gene is TRBJ1-5, the V gene TRBV30; 7 nucleotides agree with TRBD1. With V trimmed by 0 bases and J by 5 bases, 4 bases remained unmatched. Per the germline V gene, CDR1 is GTSNPN and CDR2 is SVGIG (reference sequence). The CDR3 is 14 amino acids. CDR3 loop: CAWSVPGGHQPQHF. The DNA of the CDR3 is TGTGCCTGGAGTGTCCCAGGGGGTCATCAGCCCCAGCATTTT.

The chain links TRBV19 to TRBJ1-1, with TRBD1 matching 7 bases. Germline V gives CDR1 LNHDA, CDR2 SQIVND (reference sequence). J lost 0 bases, V lost 8 bases, and 12 bases had no gene match. The CDR3 length is 16 residues. This CDR3 is CASASGTVLMNTEAFF. The CDR3 DNA follows: TGTGCCAGTGCTTCCGGGACAGTCTTGATGAACACTGAAGCTTTCTTT.

V and J are TRBV5-1 and TRBJ2-1; unclear D gene. CDR3 size: 14 residues. Trimming stripped 0 bases from V and 3 bases from J, with 7 bases between. Germline V CDR1 and CDR2: SGHRS, YFSETQ. The CDR3 spells CASSLDGVYNEQFF. The CDR3 nucleotides are TGCGCCAGCAGCTTGGATGGAGTCTACAATGAGCAGTTCTTC. The full variable domain, completed using reference TRBV5-1 and TRBJ2-1, is KAGVTQTPRYLIKTRGQQVTLSCSPISGHRSVSWYQQTPGQGLQFLFEYFSETQRNKGNFPGRFSGRQFSNSRSEMNVSTLELGDSALYLCASSLDGVYNEQFFGPGTRLTVL.

The chain uses TRBV7-9 and TRBJ2-1; D possibly corresponds to TRBD2 (6 bases). Trimming shortened V by 0 bases and J by 6 bases, and 9 bases separated the two germline ends. Germline CDR1 reads SEHNR; CDR2 reads FQNEAQ (reference sequence). The CDR3 is made up of 14 amino acids. For the CDR3, the DNA is TGTGCCAGCAGCTTAGCCCTGGAGGGCAATGAGCAGTTCTTC. Its translation: CASSLALEGNEQFF.

The chain has TRBV7-9 and TRBJ2-1; possibly TRBD2 for D (9 bases). The CDR3 is 18 residues long. The germline V gene encodes CDR1 SEHNR and CDR2 FQNEAQ (reference sequence). Trimming shortened V by 5 bases and J by 5 bases, and 25 bases separated the two germline ends. The CDR3 DNA reads TGTGCCAGCAGCCGGACAGGGATGCGGGAGGGGCGCCACAATGAGCAGTTCTTC. Translating it yields CASSRTGMREGRHNEQFF.

The chain employs TRBV2 and TRBJ2-1, with D perhaps matching TRBD2 (6 bases). The ends were cut back, 6 bases at V and 2 bases at J, with 8 bases in the middle. From germline, CDR1 is SNHLY and CDR2 FYNNEI. The CDR3 is 13 amino acids. Here the CDR3 DNA reads TGTGCCAGCAGAGGCGGGACCTACAATGAGCAGTTCTTC. It is translated as CASRGGTYNEQFF. The full variable domain, completed using reference TRBV2 and TRBJ2-1, is EPEVTQTPSHQVTQMGQEVILRCVPISNHLYFYWYRQILGQKVEFLVSFYNNEISEKSEIFDDQFSVERPDGSNFTLKIRSTKLEDSAMYFCASRGGTYNEQFFGPGTRLTVL.

The rearrangement joins TRBV19 to TRBJ1-6, with 8 nucleotides matching TRBD1. Unmatched junction bases numbered 7, after V lost 3 bases and J lost 12 bases. Germline V gives CDR1 LNHDA, CDR2 SQIVND (reference sequence). This CDR3 region has 14 residues. The CDR3 DNA reads TGTGCCAGTAGTATCGGACAGGGCCCACGACCCCTCCACTTT. It codes for CASSIGQGPRPLHF.

This clone was seen a single time. This sequence joins TRBV5-1 and TRBJ2-1; 8 bases map to TRBD1. The CDR3 is 16 amino acids. With 4 bases clipped from V and 7 bases from J, the junction kept 13 bases outside the gene matches. CDR1 is SGHRS, CDR2 YFSETQ, per germline. CDR3 bases: TGCGCCAGCAGCCTTCTGGCCAGGGGGCAGGAGAATGAGCAGTTCTTC. This translates into CASSLLARGQENEQFF.

The chain carries TRBV6-5 and TRBJ2-7; tentative D call: TRBD2 (6 bases). CDR3 size: 14 residues. Germline CDR1 reads MNHEY; CDR2 reads SVGAGI. This CDR3 is CATGGGDSSYEQYV. In DNA, the CDR3 is TGTGCTACAGGAGGCGGGGATAGCTCCTACGAGCAGTACGTC.

This clone was seen a single time. V is TRBV29-1 and J is TRBJ1-1, with a possible D match to TRBD1 (5 bases). The CDR3 runs to 14 residues. Trimming removed 5 bases at V and 2 bases at J, with 15 bases between. The germline V gene has CDR1 SQVTM and CDR2 ANQGSEA. As DNA, the CDR3 is TGCAGCGTTCCCCCATGGGGCAGCAACACTGAAGCTTTCTTT. Protein: CSVPPWGSNTEAFF.

The V and J genes are TRBV18 and TRBJ2-5; the match to TRBD1 covers 7 bases. V dropped 6 bases and J dropped 4; count of bases not matched to a gene: 8. This CDR3 is built from 14 residues. The germline gives CDR1 KGHSH, CDR2 LQKENI. The CDR3 DNA is TGTGCCAGCTCTCCGACAGGGCGTGGAGAGACCCAGTACTTC. The encoded protein is CASSPTGRGETQYF.

This sequence joins TRBV18 and TRBJ2-3; TRBD1 might be the D (7 bases). Germline assignment: CDR1 KGHSH and CDR2 LQKENI. The CDR3 totals 15 residues. V lost 6 bases, J lost 6 bases, and 19 bases lay in between. The CDR3 nucleotides read TGTGCCAGCTCCCTCGGAGGGGGCGCTTGGGATACGCAGTATTTT. Its protein product is CASSLGGGAWDTQYF.

V and J are TRBV6-4 and TRBJ1-1, with TRBD1 as a possible D gene (5 bases). CDR3 length: 13 amino acids. V gave up 6 bases and J gave up 1 base, with 9 bases separating them. Germline V gene data show CDR1 as MRHNA and CDR2 as SNTAGT. The CDR3 sequence: CASSRTTNTEAFF. The CDR3, as DNA: TGTGCCAGCAGCCGGACAACGAACACTGAAGCTTTCTTT.

The chain joins TRBV6-5 to TRBJ2-5; 7 bases are a match to TRBD1. This CDR3 region has 15 residues. J gave up 6 bases and V 5 bases, and 12 bases lay outside the gene matches. Germline V CDR1 and CDR2: MNHEY, SVGAGI. DNA of the CDR3: TGTGCCAGCAGTACTGGACAGGAACCCAAGAAGACCCAGTACTTC. Amino acid sequence: CASSTGQEPKKTQYF.

V and J are TRBV9 and TRBJ2-7; a possible D gene is TRBD2 (5 bases). Trimming cost V 4 bases and J 7 bases, with 18 bases left between them. The CDR3 length is 14 residues. The germline CDR1 and CDR2 sequences are SGDLS and YYNGEE. In DNA form, the CDR3 reads TGTGCCAGCAGCCCCTCCGCCGGTGCGGGTGAGCAGTACTTC. This translates into CASSPSAGAGEQYF.

The chain links TRBV9 to TRBJ2-2, with 8 positions matching TRBD1. The ends lost 7 bases at V and 7 bases at J; junction bases unmatched: 6. Germline values: CDR1 SGDLS, CDR2 YYNGEE. The CDR3 has 13 residues. The DNA of the CDR3 is TGTGCCAGCTCCCAAACAGGGGGCGGGGAGCTGTTTTTT. Residues: CASSQTGGGELFF. Using reference TRBV9 and TRBJ2-2 for the parts outside the CDR3, the full variable domain is DSGVTQTPKHLITATGQRVTLRCSPRSGDLSVYWYQQSLDQGLQFLIQYYNGEERAKGNILERFSAQQFPDLHSELNLSSLELGDSALYFCASSQTGGGELFFGEGSRLTVL.

Here the CDR3 reads CASSVTGGDTQYF. The CDR3 DNA sequence: TGTGCCAGCAGCGTGACGGGGGGGGATACGCAGTATTTT. This chain uses TRBV7-2 with TRBJ2-3; TRBD2 matches at 8 bases. The CDR3 consists of 13 residues. Germline-derived CDR1 and CDR2 are SGHTA and FQGNSA. J lost 6 bases, V lost 5 bases, and 4 bases had no gene match.

The J gene is TRBJ2-1, the V gene TRBV10-3, with 7 bases fitting TRBD2. Germline-derived CDR1 and CDR2 are ENHRY and SYGVKD. V lost 10 bases and J lost 3; bases outside the gene matches: 15. The CDR3 covers 16 residues. The CDR3 DNA reads TGTGCCACGAAAGACCCCCGGGACTACCTCTACAATGAGCAGTTCTTC. Translating it yields CATKDPRDYLYNEQFF.

Concerning this clone itself: Since the CDR3 does not end with the conserved phenylalanine or tryptophan, this likely comes from a read error. The rearrangement joins TRBV28 to TRBJ1-2; TRBD1 matches 7 bases. Germline V CDR1 and CDR2: MDHEN, SYDVKM. The CDR3 consists of 13 residues. V lost 4 bases to trimming and J lost 5 bases; unmatched junction nucleotides: 4. CDR3 nucleotide sequence: TGTGCCAGCAGTTCGACAGGGAAGTATGGCTACACCCTC. The encoded protein is CASSSTGKYGYTL.

The genes are TRBV19 and TRBJ2-1, with TRBD2 matching over 8 bases. The CDR3 is 15 amino acids. Trimming removed 5 bases from V and 4 bases from J; junction bases left unmatched: 7. CDR1 is LNHDA and CDR2 is SQIVND in the germline V gene (reference sequence). The CDR3 sequence is CASSPLAGVYNEQFF. CDR3 bases: TGTGCCAGTAGTCCCCTAGCGGGTGTATACAATGAGCAGTTCTTC.

This chain joins TRBV4-3 and TRBJ2-6; possible D gene TRBD2, 5 bases. The CDR3 consists of 14 residues. The germline V gene encodes CDR1 LGHNA and CDR2 YSLEER. V shed 4 bases and J shed 2 bases, with 6 bases lying between them. CDR3 protein: CASSRTPGANVLTF. CDR3 nucleotide sequence: TGCGCCAGCAGCCGGACTCCTGGGGCCAACGTCCTGACTTTC.

The chain combines TRBV7-2 with TRBJ1-5; D is perhaps TRBD1 (5 bases). The CDR3 covers 13 residues. V lost 4 bases to trimming and J lost 6 bases, with 10 bases between them. CDR1 and CDR2 from the germline V gene are SGHTA and FQGNSA. DNA of the CDR3: TGTGCCAGCAGCTCAGGGATGGGTCAGCCCCAGCATTTT. Its protein is CASSSGMGQPQHF.

This sequence joins TRBV7-8 and TRBJ2-1, with TRBD1 identical over 7 bases. V dropped 5 bases and J dropped 0; count of bases not matched to a gene: 7. Germline values: CDR1 SGHVS, CDR2 FQNEAQ. This CDR3 spans 16 amino acids. The CDR3 sequence: CASSPFDRDSYNEQFF. The DNA of the CDR3 is TGTGCCAGCAGCCCCTTTGACAGGGACTCCTACAATGAGCAGTTCTTC.